This record covers a single T cell receptor (beta chain). The data originate from a study of T cell changes during pregnancy in multiple sclerosis. The V gene's germline CDR1 is LNHDA and CDR2 SQIVND (reference sequence). The ends were cut back, 8 bases at V and 2 bases at J, with 13 bases in the middle. CDR3 length: 13 amino acids. The protocol was immunoSEQ multiplex PCR, while the TCRdb copy is restricted to in-frame clones and leaves out a portion. This sample has some 41,000 clones, with 94% found just once. This TCR came from a female donor with multiple sclerosis, enrolled in a pregnancy study. This chain connects TRBV19 to TRBJ2-7; a possible D gene is TRBD1 (6 bases). The sequenced sample was CD8+ T cells from peripheral blood mononuclear cells, obtained in the third trimester of pregnancy. In nucleotides, the CDR3 is TGTGCCAGTGGACCAGGGGTCGCCTACGAGCAGTACTTC. Translation: CASGPGVAYEQYF.